The 23 T cell receptor beta chains below all came from one sample that was sequenced in a study of blood T cell repertoires in COVID-19. TCRdb's copy holds only in-frame clones and misses some; the assay was immunoSEQ multiplex PCR. Of 200,000 to 250,000 clones in the sample, 75% to 90% are singletons; the top ten hold around 3.8%. Sequenced input: PBMCs or T cells enriched from blood (not recorded which). The receptor set was obtained from a woman in her 30s who had been exposed to COVID-19.

This chain connects TRBV2 to TRBJ1-2; the D is unclear. Germline loops: CDR1 SNHLY, CDR2 FYNNEI. V lost 8 bases, J lost 8 bases, and 21 bases lay in between. This CDR3 comprises 14 residues. In nucleotides, the CDR3 is TGTGCCAGCGTGCGGGCCGAGCTCGGGAGCGGCTACACCTTC. Translated, it gives CASVRAELGSGYTF.

The V and J genes are TRBV5-1 and TRBJ1-2, with D possibly being TRBD1 (6 bases). Deletions cut 0 bases from V and 4 bases from J, with 13 bases between. The CDR3 is 15 residues long. Germline CDR1 and CDR2: SGHRS and YFSETQ. The CDR3 DNA reads as TGCGCCAGCAGCTTGGTGCCAGGGGCAACCTATGGCTACACCTTC. Its translation: CASSLVPGATYGYTF. Full variable domain (rest looked up from reference TRBV5-1 and TRBJ1-2): KAGVTQTPRYLIKTRGQQVTLSCSPISGHRSVSWYQQTPGQGLQFLFEYFSETQRNKGNFPGRFSGRQFSNSRSEMNVSTLELGDSALYLCASSLVPGATYGYTFGSGTRLTVV.

This chain uses TRBV2 with TRBJ1-6, with 11 nucleotides matching TRBD1. CDR1 is SNHLY, CDR2 FYNNEI, per germline. The CDR3 length is 15 residues. With 5 bases clipped from V and 9 bases from J, the junction kept 6 bases outside the gene matches. This CDR3 is CASSPRTGGRSPLHF. The CDR3 nucleotides read TGTGCCAGCAGTCCCCGGACAGGGGGCCGTTCACCCCTCCACTTT.

The chain recombines TRBV15 with TRBJ2-1, with a possible D match to TRBD1 (6 bases). The CDR3 covers 13 residues. Germline-derived CDR1 and CDR2 are LNHNV and YYDKDF (reference sequence). V was clipped by 5 bases and J by 8 bases, with 13 bases between them. Written as DNA, the CDR3 is TGTGCCACCAGCGGCCAACAGGGTCATGAGCAGTTCTTC. Translated, it gives CATSGQQGHEQFF.

The chain has TRBV29-1 and TRBJ2-7, with 10 bases that match TRBD2. CDR3 size: 12 residues. V lost 5 bases and J lost 5; bases outside the gene matches: 3. Per germline, CDR1 SQVTM and CDR2 ANQGSEA. The CDR3 DNA is TGCAGCGTTCGCCTAGCGGGAGACGAGCAGTACTTC. It specifies CSVRLAGDEQYF.

The chain joins TRBV3-1 (or the pseudogene TRBV3-2) to TRBJ2-2, with D hard to call. This CDR3 contains 12 residues. The ends were cut back, 4 bases at V and 4 bases at J, with 4 bases in the middle. Germline V gives CDR1 LGHDT, CDR2 YNNKEL (reference sequence). CDR3 in DNA: TGTGCCAGCAGCCCCCTCACCGGGGAGCTGTTTTTT. Translated, it gives CASSPLTGELFF.

CDR3 residues: CASSMVREVAGGETQYF. The CDR3 DNA is TGTGCCAGCAGCATGGTTCGAGAGGTGGCAGGGGGCGAGACCCAGTACTTC. V is TRBV21-1 and J is TRBJ2-5; the table gives TRBD1 as D, unverified against the DNA. TRBV21-1 is deemed a pseudogene. This CDR3 spans 17 amino acids.

The CDR3 DNA reads as TGTGCCAGTAGTATTGGGGGGGCTTACACTGAAGCTTTCTTT. Its translation: CASSIGGAYTEAFF. The V gene is TRBV19, the J gene TRBJ1-1, with a possible D match to TRBD1 (6 bases). Trimming removed 3 bases from V and 3 bases from J, with 11 bases in between. CDR1 and CDR2 (germline): LNHDA, SQIVND (reference sequence). The CDR3 spans 14 residues. Complete variable domain (other parts from reference TRBV19 and TRBJ1-1): DGGITQSPKYLFRKEGQNVTLSCEQNLNHDAMYWYRQDPGQGLRLIYYSQIVNDFQKGDIAEGYSVSREKKESFPLTVTSAQKNPTAFYLCASSIGGAYTEAFFGQGTRLTVV.

The chain links TRBV7-6 to TRBJ2-7; 10 nucleotides match TRBD2. The CDR3 contains 15 residues. CDR1 and CDR2 from the germline V gene are SGHVS and FNYEAQ. V lost 5 bases to trimming and J lost 5 bases; unmatched junction nucleotides: 9. CDR3 in amino acids: CASSQGAGGVNEQYF. Written as DNA, the CDR3 is TGTGCCAGCAGCCAGGGAGCGGGAGGGGTAAACGAGCAGTACTTC. Supplemented by reference TRBV7-6 and TRBJ2-7, the full variable domain reads GAGVSQSPRYKVTKRGQDVALRCDPISGHVSLYWYRQALGQGPEFLTYFNYEAQQDKSGLPNDRFSAERPEGSISTLTIQRTEQRDSAMYRCASSQGAGGVNEQYFGPGTRLTVT.

The chain is built from TRBV19 and TRBJ1-1; TRBD1 matches at 10 bases. Germline loops: CDR1 LNHDA, CDR2 SQIVND (reference sequence). J lost 2 bases, V lost 5 bases, and 2 bases had no gene match. This CDR3 is built from 14 residues. For the CDR3, the DNA is TGTGCCAGTAGTGGGACAGGGGACAACACTGAAGCTTTCTTT. This translates into CASSGTGDNTEAFF.

This clone was seen a few times. CDR3 residues: CASSLLGVSYNEQFF. In DNA, the CDR3 is TGTGCCAGCAGCTTGCTCGGAGTCTCCTACAATGAGCAGTTCTTC. The chain is built from TRBV5-5 and TRBJ2-1; D not certain. Per the germline V gene, CDR1 is SGHKS and CDR2 is YYEKEE (reference sequence). V was pared by 1 base and J by 0 bases, with 8 bases between. This CDR3 is built from 15 residues.

V is TRBV6-6 and J is TRBJ1-2, with 11 bases identical to TRBD1. The trim removed 7 bases at V and 5 bases at J, leaving 9 bases unmatched. CDR1 and CDR2 (germline): MNHNY, SVGAGI (reference sequence). This CDR3 is 15 amino acids long. CDR3: CASTLRDRGGYGYTF. In DNA form, the CDR3 reads TGTGCCAGCACCCTCCGGGACAGGGGGGGGTATGGCTACACCTTC.

The J gene is TRBJ1-1, the V gene TRBV5-1, with D possibly being TRBD1 (5 bases). The V and J ends lost 6 bases and 4 bases respectively, with 19 bases between them. CDR3 length: 15 amino acids. The germline V gene has CDR1 SGHRS and CDR2 YFSETQ. The CDR3: CASTSVDRGGTEAFF. CDR3 coding DNA: TGCGCCAGCACCTCTGTCGACCGGGGGGGCACTGAAGCTTTCTTT.

The gene calls are TRBV3-1 (or the pseudogene TRBV3-2) and TRBJ2-2, with 8 positions matching TRBD2. The CDR3 is 15 residues long. Per germline, CDR1 LGHDT and CDR2 YNNKEL (reference sequence). V gave up 5 bases and J gave up 5 bases; unmatched junction bases: 7. CDR3 sequence: CASSTSGTRTGELFF. The CDR3 DNA is TGTGCCAGCAGCACCTCCGGGACTAGGACCGGGGAGCTGTTTTTT.

The genes are TRBV30 and TRBJ2-7; 7 bases are a match to TRBD1. V lost 3 bases and J lost 6; bases outside the gene matches: 5. The CDR3 extends over 12 amino acids. Germline V CDR1 and CDR2: GTSNPN, SVGIG (reference sequence). In DNA form, the CDR3 reads TGTGCCTGGAGAAAGCAGGGGGTCGAGCAGTACTTC. It encodes CAWRKQGVEQYF.

CDR3 residues: CASSLDRVIREQYF. In DNA, the CDR3 is TGTGCCAGCAGCCTGGACAGGGTAATTCGTGAGCAGTACTTC. This chain links TRBV6-5 with TRBJ2-7, with 8 bases that match TRBD1. V lost 6 bases, J lost 7 bases, and 11 bases stayed unmatched. CDR1 is MNHEY, CDR2 SVGAGI, per germline. The CDR3 runs to 14 residues.

This chain links TRBV20-1 with TRBJ1-2; no clear D gene. This CDR3 is built from 11 residues. The germline V gene has CDR1 DFQATT and CDR2 SNEGSKA (reference sequence). With 1 base removed from V and 5 bases from J, the gap between germline ends came to 5 bases. The CDR3 DNA follows: TGCAGTGCTAGAGCGGGGTATGGCTACACCTTC. Translated, it gives CSARAGYGYTF.

The chain recombines TRBV19 with TRBJ1-4; 8 positions agree with TRBD1. Trimming took 7 bases from V and 7 from J; bases not matched to a gene: 14. There are 16 residues in the CDR3. Germline V lookup: CDR1 LNHDA, CDR2 SQIVND (reference sequence). CDR3 sequence (DNA): TGTGCCAGTAAGCTCGGTTCAGGGGGCTTGGGTGAAAAACTGTTTTTT. Its protein product is CASKLGSGGLGEKLFF.

CDR3 sequence: CASSTGFGSYEQYF. In DNA, the CDR3 is TGTGCCAGCAGCACAGGGTTTGGGTCCTACGAGCAGTACTTC. The V gene is TRBV5-6, the J gene TRBJ2-7; tentatively, D is TRBD1 (6 bases). The CDR3 covers 14 residues. V lost 4 bases to trimming and J lost 1 base, with 12 bases between them. Germline CDR1 reads SGHDT; CDR2 reads YYEEEE. Combining the CDR3 with reference TRBV5-6 and TRBJ2-7 gives the whole variable domain DAGVTQSPTHLIKTRGQQVTLRCSPKSGHDTVSWYQQALGQGPQFIFQYYEEEERQRGNFPDRFSGHQFPNYSSELNVNALLLGDSALYLCASSTGFGSYEQYFGPGTRLTVT.

V gene TRBV27 combines with J gene TRBJ1-3; weak D call: TRBD1 (6 bases). The CDR3 totals 16 residues. CDR1 is MNHEY and CDR2 is SMNVEV in the germline V gene (reference sequence). V was trimmed by 6 bases and J by 3 bases, leaving 18 bases between them. The CDR3 nucleotides read TGTGCCAGCAGACTCCTACAGGGTCTCATTGGAAACACCATATATTTT. This sequence encodes CASRLLQGLIGNTIYF.

The chain links TRBV19 to TRBJ1-2; a possible D gene is TRBD1 (5 bases). The CDR3 is 15 residues long. V shed 3 bases and J shed 4 bases, with 15 bases lying between them. CDR1 LNHDA and CDR2 SQIVND come from the germline V gene (reference sequence). The CDR3 spells CASSITPRVVYGYTF. CDR3 sequence (DNA): TGTGCCAGTAGTATTACTCCCAGGGTGGTCTATGGCTACACCTTC.

The chain uses TRBV28 and TRBJ1-6; TRBD1 aligns across 10 bases. From germline, CDR1 is MDHEN and CDR2 SYDVKM. J gave up 9 bases and V 3 bases, and 17 bases lay outside the gene matches. The CDR3 sequence is 19 residues long. The CDR3 region has the DNA TGTGCCAGCAGTTTGATCCCCTTCTTAACCGGGACAGGGGTTTCACCCCTCCACTTT. Translation: CASSLIPFLTGTGVSPLHF.

This sequence joins TRBV19 and TRBJ1-2; 8 nucleotides agree with TRBD1. From germline, CDR1 is LNHDA and CDR2 SQIVND (reference sequence). Trimming at V came to 7 bases and at J to 0 bases, leaving 10 bases not matched to a gene. This CDR3 comprises 16 residues. This CDR3 reads CASTPLQGDANYGYTF. CDR3 in DNA: TGTGCCAGTACTCCACTACAGGGGGATGCTAACTATGGCTACACCTTC.